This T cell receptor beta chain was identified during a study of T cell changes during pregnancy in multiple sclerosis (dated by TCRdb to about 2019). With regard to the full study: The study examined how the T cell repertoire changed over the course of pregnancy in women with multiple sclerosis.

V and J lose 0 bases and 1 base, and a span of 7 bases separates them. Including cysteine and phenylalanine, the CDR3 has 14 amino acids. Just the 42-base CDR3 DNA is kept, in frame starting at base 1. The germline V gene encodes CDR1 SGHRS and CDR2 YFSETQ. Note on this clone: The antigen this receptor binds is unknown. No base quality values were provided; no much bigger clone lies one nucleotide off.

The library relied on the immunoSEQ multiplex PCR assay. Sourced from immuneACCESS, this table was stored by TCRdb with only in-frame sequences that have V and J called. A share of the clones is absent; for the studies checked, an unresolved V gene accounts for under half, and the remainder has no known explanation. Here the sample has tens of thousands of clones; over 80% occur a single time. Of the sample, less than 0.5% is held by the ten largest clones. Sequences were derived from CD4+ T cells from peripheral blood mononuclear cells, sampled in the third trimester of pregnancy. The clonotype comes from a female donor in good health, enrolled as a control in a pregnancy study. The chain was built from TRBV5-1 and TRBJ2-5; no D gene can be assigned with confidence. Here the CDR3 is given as CASSLGQIQETQYF. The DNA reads TGCGCCAGCAGCTTGGGGCAAATCCAAGAGACCCAGTACTTC.